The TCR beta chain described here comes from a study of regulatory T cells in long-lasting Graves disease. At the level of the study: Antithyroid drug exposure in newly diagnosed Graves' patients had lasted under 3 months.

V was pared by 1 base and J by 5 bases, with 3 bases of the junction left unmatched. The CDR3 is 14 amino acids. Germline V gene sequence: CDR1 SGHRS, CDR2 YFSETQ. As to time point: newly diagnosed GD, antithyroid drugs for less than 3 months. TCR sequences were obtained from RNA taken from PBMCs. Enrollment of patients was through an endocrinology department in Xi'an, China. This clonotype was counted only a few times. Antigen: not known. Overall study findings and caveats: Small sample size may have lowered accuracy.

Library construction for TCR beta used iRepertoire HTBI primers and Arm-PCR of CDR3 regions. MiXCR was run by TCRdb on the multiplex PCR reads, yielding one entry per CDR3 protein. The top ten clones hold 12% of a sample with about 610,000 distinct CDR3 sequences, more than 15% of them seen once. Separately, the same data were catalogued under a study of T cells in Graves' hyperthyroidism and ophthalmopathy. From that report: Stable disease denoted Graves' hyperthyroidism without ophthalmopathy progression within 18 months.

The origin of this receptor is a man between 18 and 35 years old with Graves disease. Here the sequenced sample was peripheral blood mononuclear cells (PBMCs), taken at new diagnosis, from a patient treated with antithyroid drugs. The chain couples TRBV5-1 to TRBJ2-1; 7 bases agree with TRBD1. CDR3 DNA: TGCGCCAGCAGCTTGACAGGGGTCCACAATGAGCAGTTCTTC. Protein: CASSLTGVHNEQFF.